Below are 2 T cell receptor beta chains sequenced from a single sample in a study of long-term antiretroviral therapy in people with HIV. immunoSEQ v3.0 was run at survey level. Sequencing was performed with immunoSEQ multiplex PCR; in TCRdb, only in-frame clones are kept and a portion is missing. The data hold roughly 23,000 clones, with 65% to 90% observed a single time. The source material was unsorted PBMCs, sampled 1.8 years before starting antiretroviral therapy. The receptor source for this set is a woman in her 30s with HIV.

The rearrangement uses TRBV7-8 and TRBJ1-1; D gene unclear. V was trimmed by 5 bases and J by 4 bases, leaving 14 bases between them. CDR3 size: 14 residues. Germline V gene data show CDR1 as SGHVS and CDR2 as FQNEAQ. For the CDR3, the DNA is TGTGCCAGCAGCCTCGGACCGAAAAGCACTGAAGCTTTCTTT. Protein product: CASSLGPKSTEAFF.

The sample holds one count of this clone. V is TRBV5-6 and J is TRBJ1-1, with D unclear. Looked up from germline, CDR1 is SGHDT and CDR2 is YYEEEE. The CDR3 consists of 13 residues. V lost 0 bases, J lost 0 bases, and 3 bases lay in between. In nucleotides, the CDR3 is TGTGCCAGCAGCTTGGCGGTGAACACTGAAGCTTTCTTT. Protein: CASSLAVNTEAFF.